The sequence of this T cell receptor (beta chain) was determined in a study of radiotherapy plus CTLA-4 blockade in lung cancer. Overall study context: Objective response was observed in around a sixth of patients, and disease control in 31%.

CDR3 length: 15 residues. Trimming took 4 bases from V and 7 from J; bases not matched to a gene: 10. Germline assignment: CDR1 SGHNT and CDR2 YENEEA. CTLA-4 blockade with ipilimumab, together with focal radiation, was given to patients with chemo-refractory metastatic non-small-cell lung cancer. Study outcomes and limitations: Subsequent to radiotherapy plus ipilimumab, tumor-derived TCR clones underwent expansion in blood. Strongest reported response predictors: early blood clone changes and post-radiation interferon-beta.

Clones were read by immunoSEQ multiplex PCR, and TCRdb kept only the in-frame ones, dropping some. The sample records tens of thousands of clones, 70% to 80% being singletons. As to this clone: Antigen specificity is unknown.

The chain recombines TRBV11-3 with TRBJ2-1, with 7 bases lining up with TRBD1. The clonotype comes from a human donor with non-small cell lung cancer who had stable disease on radiotherapy plus ipilimumab. The sequencing here drew on peripheral blood, taken from a patient treated with radiotherapy plus ipilimumab. Here the CDR3 reads CASSSQGYSNNEQFF. The CDR3 coding sequence is TGTGCCAGCAGCTCACAGGGGTACTCTAATAATGAGCAGTTCTTC.